The table lists the clone carrying this T cell receptor (beta chain) with a few counts. Antigen: not known. The method was immunoSEQ multiplex PCR; TCRdb's version includes in-frame clones alone and lacks a portion of them. Found here are roughly 2.4 million clones, nearly 97% of them singletons; the top ten hold about 0.13%. The entry originates in a study of shared clonotypes between healthy human individuals. About the study: Each donor's CD8 memory used one plate, CD8 naive two, each CD4 subset three.

General study findings and limits: Across a handful of donors, naive CD4 shared roughly 5.2%, naive CD8 under 4%, memory CD4 about 2.4%, memory CD8 about 0.4%.

CDR3 length: 14 residues. The ends were cut back, 2 bases at V and 4 bases at J, with 9 bases in the middle. CDR1 MNHNY and CDR2 SVGAGI come from the germline V gene (reference sequence). The V call is TRBV6-6, the J call TRBJ1-5; D uncertain. This clonotype originated in a man aged 18 to 29 in good health. The sequencing sample was made of naive CD4+ T cells sorted from blood. The subset: CD45RA+ positively selected. For the CDR3, the DNA is TGTGCCAGCAGTTACACGGCAGGTAATCAGCCCCAGCATTTT. It codes for CASSYTAGNQPQHF.